Listed below are T cell receptor beta chains from one sample, sequenced in a study of response to subunit inactivated influenza vaccine. TCRdb reanalysed the RT-PCR reads using MiXCR and keeps one entry per CDR3 protein. Altogether about 800,000 distinct CDR3 sequences are present, 20% to 25% being singletons, with the ten largest covering about 9.4%. The material sequenced was PBMCs from blood, taken less than 6 days after vaccination. These receptors were taken from a man aged 45-60 years who received an inactivated influenza vaccine. CDR3s include the opening cysteine and the closing phenylalanine or tryptophan. The D gene is left open where the match is weak. Clone size, where shown, is once, few, many, or a class for clones that have expanded.

V: TRBV7-9; size: many; D: -; length: 15; J: TRBJ2-1; DNA: TGTGCCAGCAGCTACGGGATTCTGATGAACAATGAGCAGTTCTTC; CDR3: CASSYGILMNNEQFF
V: TRBV28; size: -; D: -; length: 16; J: TRBJ2-1; DNA: TGTGCCAGCAAAACGGGGCTAAGGAGCTCCTACAATGAGCAGTTCTTC; CDR3: CASKTGLRSSYNEQFF
V: TRBV12-3/TRBV12-4; size: few; D: -; length: 12; J: TRBJ2-5; DNA: TGTGCCAGCAGTCGGACAGTGGAGACCCAGTACTTC; CDR3: CASSRTVETQYF
V: TRBV20-1; size: few; D: -; length: 13; J: TRBJ1-6; DNA: TGCAGTGTTTTAGACGGACCCCATTCACCCCTCCACTTT; CDR3: CSVLDGPHSPLHF
V: TRBV20-1; size: -; D: -; length: 14; J: TRBJ2-7; DNA: TGCAGTGCTAGACCACGGGACAACCCCTACGAGCAGTACTTC; CDR3: CSARPRDNPYEQYF
V: TRBV7-2; size: -; D: TRBD1; length: 17; J: TRBJ1-5; DNA: TGTGCCAGCAGCTTAGCGCTAGGTCAGGGGGGCAATCAGCCCCAGCATTTT; CDR3: CASSLALGQGGNQPQHF
V: TRBV7-2; size: few; D: -; length: 12; J: TRBJ2-5; DNA: TGTGCCAGCAGCCGCGCCCAAGAGACCCAGTACTTC; CDR3: CASSRAQETQYF
V: TRBV20-1; size: few; D: -; length: 16; J: TRBJ2-1; DNA: TGCAGTGCTAGAGATCGCGGGGTTATATCTTACAATGAGCAGTTCTTC; CDR3: CSARDRGVISYNEQFF
V: TRBV7-3; size: few; D: TRBD2; length: 15; J: TRBJ2-7; DNA: TGTGCCAGCAGCTTAGGACTAGCGGAGCCCTACGAGCAGTACTTC; CDR3: CASSLGLAEPYEQYF
V: TRBV20-1; size: -; D: TRBD2; length: 16; J: TRBJ2-1; DNA: TGCAGTGCTAGAGATACTGCCGGGGGGGCAGAAGGTGAGCAGTTCTTC; CDR3: CSARDTAGGAEGEQFF
V: TRBV7-2; size: -; D: -; length: 15; J: TRBJ2-6; DNA: TGTGCCAGCAGCTTAGGGACAGCTGGGGCCAACGTCCTGACTTTC; CDR3: CASSLGTAGANVLTF
V: TRBV20-1; size: -; D: -; length: 13; J: TRBJ1-5; DNA: TGCAGTGCTAGAGTCGGGGGCCAACAGCCCCAGCATTTT; CDR3: CSARVGGQQPQHF
V: TRBV2; size: -; D: TRBD2; length: 15; J: TRBJ2-1; DNA: TGTGCCAGCAGTGAAAGCGGGAGTGACTACAATGAGCAGTTCTTC; CDR3: CASSESGSDYNEQFF
V: TRBV20-1; size: few; D: TRBD1; length: 15; J: TRBJ2-3; DNA: TGCAGTGCTGGGGAGGACAGGGGCAACGCAGATACGCAGTATTTT; CDR3: CSAGEDRGNADTQYF
V: TRBV24-1; size: few; D: TRBD2; length: 17; J: TRBJ2-1; DNA: TGTGCCACATCCACCACGGGGGGGGGCATCTCCTACAATGAGCAGTTCTTC; CDR3: CATSTTGGGISYNEQFF
V: TRBV13; size: -; D: -; length: 15; J: TRBJ1-1; DNA: TGTGCCAGCAGCTTAGTTGGCAGGGTAAGGGTTGAAGCTTTCTTT; CDR3: CASSLVGRVRVEAFF
V: TRBV12-3/TRBV12-4; size: -; D: TRBD1; length: 15; J: TRBJ1-6; DNA: TGTGCCAGCAGGAGACAGGGGGAGTTACGATCACCCCTCCACTTT; CDR3: CASRRQGELRSPLHF
V: TRBV7-9; size: -; D: -; length: 14; J: TRBJ1-4; DNA: TGTGCCAGCAGCCACAGGGTTTCTAATGAAAAACTGTTTTTT; CDR3: CASSHRVSNEKLFF
V: TRBV6-1; size: -; D: -; length: 13; J: TRBJ2-7; DNA: TGTGCCAGCAGTAGCAGGATGGGCTACGAGCAGTACTTC; CDR3: CASSSRMGYEQYF
V: TRBV20-1; size: -; D: TRBD2; length: 15; J: TRBJ2-3; DNA: TGCAGTGCTAGTTGGGCGGGAGGGCCAGGAGATACGCAGTATTTT; CDR3: CSASWAGGPGDTQYF
V: TRBV27; size: -; D: -; length: 14; J: TRBJ1-2; DNA: TGTGCCAGCAGCCAACAGGGCCGATACTATGGCTACACCTTC; CDR3: CASSQQGRYYGYTF
V: TRBV7-2; size: many; D: -; length: 15; J: TRBJ2-5; DNA: TGTGCCAGCAGCTTAGGACTACCCTTTTTAGAGACCCAGTACTTC; CDR3: CASSLGLPFLETQYF
V: TRBV21-1; size: -; D: -; length: 16; J: TRBJ2-1; DNA: TGTGCCAGTAGGACGACATCGGCTAGCGGATACAATGAGCAGTTCTTC; CDR3: CASRTTSASGYNEQFF
V: TRBV5-1; size: few; D: -; length: 15; J: TRBJ2-2; DNA: TGCGCCAGCAGCGGGGGGACAGTAAACACCGGGGAGCTGTTTTTT; CDR3: CASSGGTVNTGELFF
V: TRBV4-2; size: many; D: -; length: 14; J: TRBJ2-2; DNA: TGTGCCAGCAGCCTCTATCGGAACACCGGGGAGCTGTTTTTT; CDR3: CASSLYRNTGELFF
V: TRBV4-3; size: once; D: TRBD2; length: 17; J: TRBJ2-7; DNA: TGCGCCAGCAGCCAAGGGCTAGCGGGAGCGACTTCCTACGAGCAGTACTTC; CDR3: CASSQGLAGATSYEQYF
V: TRBV28; size: many; D: TRBD2; length: 15; J: TRBJ2-1; DNA: TGTGCCAGCAGGAGTAGCGGGGGCTCCTACAATGAGCAGTTCTTC; CDR3: CASRSSGGSYNEQFF
V: TRBV7-2; size: -; D: TRBD2; length: 15; J: TRBJ2-1; DNA: TGTGCCAGCAGCCCAGCTGGAGGACTAGCGATTGAGCAGTTCTTC; CDR3: CASSPAGGLAIEQFF
V: TRBV20-1; size: few; D: -; length: 13; J: TRBJ1-2; DNA: TGCAGTGCTAGCCCCTCGGGATCCTATGGCTACACCTTC; CDR3: CSASPSGSYGYTF
V: TRBV6-2/TRBV6-3; size: -; D: -; length: 13; J: TRBJ2-2; DNA: TGTGCCAGCAGTTCCACTCCCACCAGGGAGCTGTTTTTT; CDR3: CASSSTPTRELFF
V: TRBV5-5; size: few; D: TRBD2; length: 15; J: TRBJ2-5; DNA: TGTGCCAGCAGCTTCCTAGCGGTTAACCAAGAGACCCAGTACTTC; CDR3: CASSFLAVNQETQYF
V: TRBV7-2; size: -; D: TRBD2; length: 17; J: TRBJ2-7; DNA: TGTGCCAGCAGCTTAACCAGCGGGAGCTTCGGTCCCTACGAGCAGTACTTC; CDR3: CASSLTSGSFGPYEQYF
V: TRBV27; size: few; D: -; length: 16; J: TRBJ1-2; DNA: TGTGCCAGCAGTCTGTGGACAGCCCTGGGGGACTATGGCTACACCTTC; CDR3: CASSLWTALGDYGYTF
V: TRBV25-1; size: -; D: -; length: 13; J: TRBJ1-5; DNA: TGTGCCAGCAGTGGCACGGACAATCAGCCCCAGCATTTT; CDR3: CASSGTDNQPQHF
V: TRBV12-3/TRBV12-4; size: few; D: -; length: 14; J: TRBJ2-1; DNA: TGTGCCAGCAGCGACCCTAGCGACTACAATGAGCAGTTCTTC; CDR3: CASSDPSDYNEQFF